The sample holds a few counts of the clone carrying this T cell receptor beta chain. TCRdb's table, derived via immunoSEQ multiplex PCR, lists solely in-frame clones and lacks some. The table has about 4,800 clones, about two thirds seen once; the top ten hold roughly two thirds. The CDR3 length is 16 residues. V was clipped by 0 bases and J by 4 bases; unmatched bases: 5. Germline CDR1 LGHNA, CDR2 YNFKEQ. This record comes from a study of sequential checkpoint blockade in melanoma. The treatment here: randomized to nivolumab then ipilimumab (arm A) or the reverse (arm B). Patients had received no earlier DNA-damaging chemotherapy. Sorted cells were live CD3+CD8+, lacking CD19 and CD56, from PBMCs.

This sequence joins TRBV4-2 and TRBJ1-3; TRBD1 aligns across 8 bases. The sample here was CD8+ T cells sorted from blood (inferred from file names), taken from a patient given nivolumab and ipilimumab in sequence. This TCR was sampled from a human donor with melanoma. CDR3 loop: CASSQEDRQGGNTIYF. CDR3 sequence (DNA): TGTGCCAGCAGCCAAGAGGACAGACAGGGGGGAAACACCATATATTTT.